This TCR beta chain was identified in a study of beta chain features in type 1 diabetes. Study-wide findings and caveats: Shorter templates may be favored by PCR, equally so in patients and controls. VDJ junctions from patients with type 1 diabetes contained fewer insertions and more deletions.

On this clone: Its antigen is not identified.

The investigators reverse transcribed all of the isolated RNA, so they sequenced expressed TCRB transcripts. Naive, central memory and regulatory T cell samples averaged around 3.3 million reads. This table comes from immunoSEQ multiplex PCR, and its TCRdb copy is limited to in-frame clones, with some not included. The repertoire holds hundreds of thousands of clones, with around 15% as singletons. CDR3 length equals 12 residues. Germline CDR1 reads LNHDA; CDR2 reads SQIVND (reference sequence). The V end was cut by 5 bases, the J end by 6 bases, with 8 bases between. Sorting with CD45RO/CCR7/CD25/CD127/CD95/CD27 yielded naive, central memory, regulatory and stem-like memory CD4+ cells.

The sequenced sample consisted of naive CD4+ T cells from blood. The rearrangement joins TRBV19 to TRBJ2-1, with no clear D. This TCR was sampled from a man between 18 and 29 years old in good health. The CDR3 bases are TGTGCCAGTAGTTTTAATGGCAATGAGCAGTTCTTC. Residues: CASSFNGNEQFF.